The T cell receptor (beta chain) under discussion was sequenced for a study of blood T cells in healthy people across ages (dated by TCRdb to the mid-2010s). In terms of the full investigation: In model experiments, template switching captured roughly one uniquely barcoded TCR beta cDNA molecule for every two T cells. Using deep sequencing normalized with unique cDNA molecular identifiers, the study measured how TCR beta repertoire diversity changes with age. The donors were split into four age groups: young (average approximately 16 years), middle-aged (more than 35), aged (more than 55) and long-lived (roughly 88). To avoid experimental bias, donors of different ages were spread randomly across the sequencing lanes. Two additional independent replicas of 1 million unique cDNA reads from the same blood draw were analyzed for two donors (one aged 18 to 29 and one aged 80 or older).

Study-level results and caveats: Estimates of total diversity based on one million sequenced T cells were considered lower bounds and underestimates. The percentage of naive T cells measured by flow cytometry correlated strongly with observed TCR beta diversity. Because profiling used bulk unsorted PBMCs, naive and antigen-experienced compartments could not be compared conclusively. Donor CMV infection status was unknown, potentially confounding age-related changes in expanded clonotypes. Compared with the aged group, more naive CD4+ T cells, fewer expanded clones and increased TCR diversity were shown by the long-lived group, suggesting age selection. Observed TCR beta diversity per million T cells fell roughly linearly with age, and a significant reduction was already apparent by age around 40.

The donors were about 40 Caucasian individuals from Russia, aged roughly 6 to 90 years, who were systemically healthy. Each donor gave ten milliliters of peripheral blood, drawn into EDTA-treated Vacutainer tubes. Ficoll-Paque density-gradient centrifugation was used to isolate PBMCs, with at least 7 million per sample. Total RNA was extracted from PBMCs with Trizol reagent, with at least 5.5 micrograms obtained per sample. For every donor, an aliquot of PBMCs went through flow cytometry to measure the percentages of naive CD45RAhigh/CD27high T cells. The library was produced with 5' RACE. For sequencing, an Illumina HiSeq 2500 was employed. A second PCR of roughly 6 to 11 cycles was performed with a sample-barcoded 5' primer and a J-beta primer mix. Each TCR beta cDNA molecule received a unique molecular identifier from a template-switch 5' adaptor carrying 12 random nucleotides. Each sample yielded at least 2.5 million CDR3-containing paired-end reads. The Mint cDNA synthesis kit, primed by a TRBC-specific oligonucleotide, was used to synthesize first-strand cDNA from all RNA. All cDNA was treated with uracil-DNA glycosylase and then went through a first 18-cycle PCR with the universal primers M1SS and BC2_uni_R. The original methods were these. For normalization, 1 million high-quality reads were randomly selected from each sample, with every read carrying a distinct molecular identifier. Instead of being binned into consensus sequences, reads that shared molecular identifiers were thrown out. MiTCR, run with a Q25 quality threshold and the strictest error-elimination algorithm, handled CDR3 identification, clonotype clustering and error correction. Lower-bound total TCR beta diversity was estimated with a nonparametric unseen species model using Euler transformation. TCRdb reprocessed the public reads (quality trimming at Q25 with fastp, clone calling with MiXCR) and kept in-frame beta chains. Duplicate CDR3 protein sequences are folded into a single record with the most common DNA and genes. TCRdb assigned the V and J calls; the authors' analysis was not used. Counted in this sample were about 780,000 distinct CDR3 sequences; 35% to 60% of them appeared once. 15% to 20% of the sample lies in the top ten.

Details on this clonotype: The antigen this receptor binds is unknown. It has no much larger one-base neighbor in the sample; base qualities were not kept.

The material sequenced was blood. The clonotype was recovered from a man at least 80 years old in good health.

The nucleotide sequence reads TGCGCCAGCAGCAAGGACAGGGAGTATGAGCAGTTCTTC. Translated, it reads CASSKDREYEQFF. The V and J segments used are TRBV5-1 and TRBJ2-1, with 8 middle bases fitting TRBD1. Trimming removed 4 bases from V and 8 bases from J; the gene matches leave 5 bases unexplained. The CDR3 contains 13 residues, cysteine and phenylalanine counted. Here the CDR3 DNA is all that survives: 39 bases in frame from base 1. Looking up the germline V gene yields CDR1 SGHRS and CDR2 YFSETQ. With all but the CDR3 taken from the reference TRBV5-1 and TRBJ2-1 genes, the full variable domain is: KAGVTQTPRYLIKTRGQQVTLSCSPISGHRSVSWYQQTPGQGLQFLFEYFSETQRNKGNFPGRFSGRQFSNSRSEMNVSTLELGDSALYLCASSKDREYEQFFGPGTRLTVL.